The T cell receptor beta chain described here comes from a study of T cell responses to AZD1222 COVID-19 vaccine. In germline, CDR1 is MNHEY, CDR2 SVGAGI. The CDR3 runs 15 residues. V was pared by 6 bases and J by 3 bases, with 12 bases between. Sequencing was performed with immunoSEQ multiplex PCR; in TCRdb, only in-frame clones are kept and a portion is missing. The table includes 100,000 to 150,000 clones, 85% to 90% detected once. Study-level findings and limits: Seropositivity was recorded at baseline in only a handful of AZD1222 recipients. White British ancestry dominated among donors, who included more females, and clonal diversity was possibly underestimated. Only after the peak T cell response were repertoires sampled. Variant regions that are unmutated are reportedly the target of nearly half of spike-specific TCRs.

A note on this clone: Its antigen is still unknown.

The sequence came from an adult in good health. The chain recombines TRBV6-5 with TRBJ1-6, with D tentatively TRBD1 (5 bases). Specimen: peripheral blood, collected on day 0 of AZD1222 vaccination. As DNA, the CDR3 is TGTGCCAGCAGGGGGACGGCAGACTATAATTCACCCCTCCACTTT. This gives the protein CASRGTADYNSPLHF.